This paragraph reports one T cell receptor beta chain. Its antigen is as yet unknown. The assay was immunoSEQ multiplex PCR, and TCRdb's table has in-frame clones only and misses some. The table lists tens of thousands of clones, about 86% of them singletons. This entry is derived from a study of a mutant IDH1 vaccine in newly diagnosed glioma. In the study overall: Vaccines were begun 4-6 weeks after radiotherapy alone, or with temozolomide cycles. Treated individuals were around 62% male and around 40% female, averaging roughly 43 years of age.

Documented time point: week 35, safety follow-up. One vaccine dose held 300 ug of mutant IDH1 20-mer peptide and came with topical imiquimod. CDR1 and CDR2 from the germline V gene are SEHNR and FQNEAQ (reference sequence). The CDR3 covers 13 residues. V was trimmed by 7 bases and J by 5 bases, leaving 13 bases between them. The sample consisted of PBMCs, taken from a glioma patient whose treatment included an IDH1 peptide vaccine. The sequence came from a woman aged 40 to 55 with glioma. Some clones in this sample may be carry-over from other donors' samples. The chain links TRBV7-9 to TRBJ2-3; a weak D match, TRBD1 (6 bases). CDR3 loop: CASNPRGLDTQYF. The DNA for the CDR3 is TGTGCCAGCAATCCCAGGGGCCTAGATACGCAGTATTTT.